This entry features one TCR delta chain sequence. This sample is part of a study of human gamma delta and Vdelta1 T cells. TCRdb fed the PCR reads into CATT to redo clone calling. The repertoire includes approximately 690 delta-chain clones, roughly a tenth of them detected once, and 80% to 85% sits in the top ten. Looked up from germline, CDR1 is TSWWSYY and CDR2 is QGS. With 8 bases clipped from V and 8 bases from J, the junction kept 24 bases outside the gene matches. This CDR3 spans 18 amino acids. The sequenced material came from differentiated CD27- Vdelta1 gamma-delta T cells from blood. The J gene is TRDJ1, the V gene TRDV1, with TRDD3 identical over 9 bases. This receptor was taken from a human donor in good health. The CDR3 spells CALRARGSSRWGYAKLIF. The CDR3 DNA sequence: TGTGCTCTTAGGGCCCGGGGCTCCTCCCGCTGGGGATACGCGAAACTCATCTTT.